Each of the 6 T cell receptor beta chains below was sequenced from the same sample in a study of neurological immune-mediated disorders. Specified time point: longitudinal time-point 3. MiXCR, run by TCRdb on the 5' RACE reads, gives a single entry per CDR3 protein. The data contain about 53,000 distinct CDR3 sequences, 6.5% to 8.5% of them singletons. The sequenced sample was PBMCs. These receptors were obtained from a woman between 40 and 55 years old in good health.

Ten or more counts support this clonotype. The chain uses TRBV5-6 and TRBJ1-2; D is undetermined. This CDR3 is built from 13 residues. The germline gives CDR1 SGHDT, CDR2 YYEEEE. Trimming pared 1 base from V and 8 bases from J, leaving 12 bases between. In DNA, the CDR3 is TGTGCCAGCAGCTTGATTTCCGTAGCGGGCTACACCTTC. Amino acids: CASSLISVAGYTF.

Regarding this clonotype: With a much larger clone just one base away, this may be a read error. This CDR3 is CASSTGQFPYEQYF. In DNA form, the CDR3 reads TGCGCCAGCAGCACAGGACAATTCCCCTACGAGCAGTACTTC. This chain connects TRBV5-1 to TRBJ2-7; possibly TRBD1 for D (5 bases). This CDR3 is built from 14 residues. The germline V and J ends were trimmed by 4 bases and 2 bases, with 13 bases remaining between them. Germline-derived CDR1 and CDR2 are SGHRS and YFSETQ.

V usage is TRBV4-3 and J usage is TRBJ2-3; TRBD2 agrees at 8 bases. V lost 4 bases, J lost 2 bases, and 8 bases stayed unmatched. Per the germline V gene, CDR1 is LGHNA and CDR2 is YSLEER. The CDR3 sequence is 16 residues long. This chain's CDR3 is CASSRGGRTTTDTQYF. DNA of the CDR3: TGCGCCAGCAGCCGCGGCGGGAGGACAACCACAGATACGCAGTATTTT.

This clonotype showed up many times. The chain has TRBV4-2 and TRBJ2-5; tentative D call: TRBD2 (6 bases). The CDR3 has 13 amino acids. Germline values: CDR1 LGHNA, CDR2 YNFKEQ. V gave up 0 bases and J gave up 9 bases, with 11 bases separating them. The CDR3 spells CASSQDAGRAQYF. The CDR3 bases are TGTGCCAGCAGCCAAGATGCGGGACGGGCCCAGTACTTC.

This clonotype was observed many times. The chain combines TRBV20-1 with TRBJ1-2; no definite D call. Germline V gene data show CDR1 as DFQATT and CDR2 as SNEGSKA (reference sequence). Trimming cost V 0 bases and J 1 base, with 9 bases left between them. The CDR3 is 14 amino acids. The CDR3 sequence is CSARDGKRNYGYTF. The CDR3 DNA reads TGCAGTGCTAGAGACGGGAAGCGTAACTATGGCTACACCTTC.

In its sample, this clonotype was seen many times. This chain uses TRBV30 with TRBJ2-4, with 9 nucleotides matching TRBD1. Trimming cost V 2 bases and J 8 bases; bases outside gene matches: 10. From germline, CDR1 is GTSNPN and CDR2 SVGIG (reference sequence). The CDR3 sequence is 15 residues long. The CDR3 is CAWSLQTGGSDIQYF. CDR3 sequence (DNA): TGTGCCTGGAGTCTTCAGACAGGGGGTTCGGACATTCAGTACTTC.